This TCR beta chain was documented in a study of T cells after yellow fever vaccination. At the level of the study: The SMART-Seq v4 Ultra Low Input method served to prepare the low-cell-number fractions. Regarding the study as a whole: Post-booster samples contained most primary-vaccination clones (just under 98% CD4, about 87% CD8). Researchers noted that a small share of clonotypes showed up in both CD4 and CD8 compartments.

It was through 5'RACE template switching that TCR cDNA was made, with a universal primer site and UMIs added. MiXCR, run by TCRdb on the 5' RACE reads, gives a single entry per CDR3 protein. This repertoire shows a few hundred thousand distinct CDR3 sequences, around 3.9% found once; its top ten account for more than 20%. Notes on this clonotype: Its antigen is still unknown.

This TCR derives from a man between 18 and 29 years old who received the YFV17D yellow fever vaccine. The specimen was PBMCs, collected 5 days after the yellow fever booster vaccination.

In DNA, the CDR3 is TGTGCCAGCAGTTACACGCCCGCCAGGGGAAGTTCACCCCTCCACTTT. This encodes CASSYTPARGSSPLHF. V gene TRBV6-5 combines with J gene TRBJ1-6; D is perhaps TRBD1 (6 bases). The CDR3 is 16 residues long. V lost 2 bases and J lost 9, with 17 bases in between. The germline V gene encodes CDR1 MNHEY and CDR2 SVGAGI.